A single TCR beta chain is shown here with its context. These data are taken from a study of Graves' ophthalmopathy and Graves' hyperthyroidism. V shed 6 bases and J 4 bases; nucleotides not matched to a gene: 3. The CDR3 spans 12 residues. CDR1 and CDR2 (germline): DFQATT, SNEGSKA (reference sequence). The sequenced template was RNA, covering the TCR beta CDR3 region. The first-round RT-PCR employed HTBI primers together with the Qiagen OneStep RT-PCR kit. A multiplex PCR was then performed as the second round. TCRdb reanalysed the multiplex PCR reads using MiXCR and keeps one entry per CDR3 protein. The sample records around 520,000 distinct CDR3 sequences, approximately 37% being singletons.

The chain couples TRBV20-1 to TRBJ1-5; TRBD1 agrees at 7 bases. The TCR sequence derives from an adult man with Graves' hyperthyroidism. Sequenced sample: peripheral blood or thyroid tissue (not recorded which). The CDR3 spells CSAAQGNQPQHF. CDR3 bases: TGCAGTGCGGCACAGGGGAATCAGCCCCAGCATTTT.